This is a list of T cell receptor beta chains from one sample in a study of T cell responses to AZD1222 COVID-19 vaccine. Assay used: immunoSEQ multiplex PCR; TCRdb lists only in-frame clones, some missing. The sample records roughly 150,000 clones, around 89% being singletons. The sample was peripheral blood, taken on day 0 of AZD1222 vaccination. The receptor set was obtained from an adult in good health. Each CDR3 is given without its conserved first and last residue. The order of the fields is CDR3 protein, V gene, J gene, CDR3 length.

CDR3 protein: ASNPTENTGELF
V gene: TRBV19
J gene: TRBJ2-2
CDR3 length: 12

CDR3 protein: ASSPKTSGGAQEQY
V gene: TRBV6-2/TRBV6-3
J gene: TRBJ2-7
CDR3 length: 14

CDR3 protein: ASRMRESNQPQH
V gene: TRBV19
J gene: TRBJ1-5
CDR3 length: 12

CDR3 protein: ASSLSKQIHYGYT
V gene: TRBV27
J gene: TRBJ1-2
CDR3 length: 13

CDR3 protein: ASSQLGFGTEAF
V gene: TRBV3-1/TRBV3-2
J gene: TRBJ1-1
CDR3 length: 12

CDR3 protein: ASSPVDTDYGYT
V gene: TRBV11-2
J gene: TRBJ1-2
CDR3 length: 12

CDR3 protein: ASSQGGADTEAF
V gene: TRBV3-1/TRBV3-2
J gene: TRBJ1-1
CDR3 length: 12

CDR3 protein: ASSLLVGFRGYT
V gene: TRBV5-1
J gene: TRBJ1-2
CDR3 length: 12

CDR3 protein: ASSMDSGPWELF
V gene: TRBV7-3
J gene: TRBJ2-2
CDR3 length: 12

CDR3 protein: ASSQATANYGYT
V gene: TRBV4-1
J gene: TRBJ1-2
CDR3 length: 12

CDR3 protein: ASSDSEGQPPYGYT
V gene: TRBV25-1
J gene: TRBJ1-2
CDR3 length: 14

CDR3 protein: ASGQTGTDTDTQY
V gene: TRBV19
J gene: TRBJ2-3
CDR3 length: 13

CDR3 protein: ATSRDGLGLRTNEKLF
V gene: TRBV15
J gene: TRBJ1-4
CDR3 length: 16

CDR3 protein: AISESREPGFDTEAF
V gene: TRBV10-3
J gene: TRBJ1-1
CDR3 length: 15

CDR3 protein: ASSFGGGYNSPLH
V gene: TRBV5-8
J gene: TRBJ1-6
CDR3 length: 13

CDR3 protein: ASSPVAYSYEQY
V gene: TRBV5-1
J gene: TRBJ2-7
CDR3 length: 12

CDR3 protein: ASSLNTYRGEETEAF
V gene: TRBV28
J gene: TRBJ1-1
CDR3 length: 15

CDR3 protein: ASSLEVGTEAF
V gene: TRBV9
J gene: TRBJ1-1
CDR3 length: 11

CDR3 protein: ASSLRGKLF
V gene: TRBV12-3/TRBV12-4
J gene: TRBJ1-4
CDR3 length: 9

CDR3 protein: ASSVVEGFETQY
V gene: TRBV9
J gene: TRBJ2-5
CDR3 length: 12

CDR3 protein: ASSQQAEGVVF
V gene: TRBV4-1
J gene: TRBJ1-4
CDR3 length: 11

CDR3 protein: ASSQGTGGADTQY
V gene: TRBV4-1
J gene: TRBJ2-3
CDR3 length: 13

CDR3 protein: ATSMTGIEQY
V gene: TRBV15
J gene: TRBJ2-7
CDR3 length: 10

CDR3 protein: ASSVGYYQPQH
V gene: TRBV19
J gene: TRBJ1-5
CDR3 length: 11

CDR3 protein: ASSANDRVRGYT
V gene: TRBV5-4
J gene: TRBJ1-2
CDR3 length: 12

CDR3 protein: ASSLRGVGNYGYT
V gene: TRBV27
J gene: TRBJ1-2
CDR3 length: 13

CDR3 protein: ASSLYRVNTEAF
V gene: TRBV27
J gene: TRBJ1-1
CDR3 length: 12

CDR3 protein: ASGPTGGLTDTQY
V gene: TRBV5-1
J gene: TRBJ2-3
CDR3 length: 13

CDR3 protein: ASSKAGTGIETQY
V gene: TRBV5-4
J gene: TRBJ2-5
CDR3 length: 13

CDR3 protein: ASSSGTVISPLH
V gene: TRBV7-9
J gene: TRBJ1-6
CDR3 length: 12

CDR3 protein: ASSLKSKTGELF
V gene: TRBV11-2
J gene: TRBJ2-2
CDR3 length: 12

CDR3 protein: ASSLLFAVGSGNTIY
V gene: TRBV11-2
J gene: TRBJ1-3
CDR3 length: 15

CDR3 protein: ASRLQGLVYEQY
V gene: TRBV12-1
J gene: TRBJ2-7
CDR3 length: 12

CDR3 protein: ASSLGINGELF
V gene: TRBV7-8
J gene: TRBJ2-2
CDR3 length: 11

CDR3 protein: ASSQRGAGNTIY
V gene: TRBV3-1/TRBV3-2
J gene: TRBJ1-3
CDR3 length: 12

CDR3 protein: ASSLSRQVGNQPQH
V gene: TRBV27
J gene: TRBJ1-5
CDR3 length: 14

CDR3 protein: AWRGCRAPWSNQPQH
V gene: TRBV30
J gene: TRBJ1-5
CDR3 length: 15

CDR3 protein: AWSVLPQVGYT
V gene: TRBV30
J gene: TRBJ1-2
CDR3 length: 11

CDR3 protein: ACSIGAGGIFSPDTQY
V gene: TRBV30
J gene: TRBJ2-3
CDR3 length: 16

CDR3 protein: ASSNAGTGKTGELF
V gene: TRBV7-3
J gene: TRBJ2-2
CDR3 length: 14

CDR3 protein: ASSHSTGQGSVETQY
V gene: TRBV27
J gene: TRBJ2-5
CDR3 length: 15

CDR3 protein: ALQGEVEGYT
V gene: TRBV6-5
J gene: TRBJ1-2
CDR3 length: 10

CDR3 protein: ASSVVAGTYEQY
V gene: TRBV9
J gene: TRBJ2-7
CDR3 length: 12

CDR3 protein: AWSRTGGGDEQY
V gene: TRBV30
J gene: TRBJ2-7
CDR3 length: 12

CDR3 protein: ASSPRTGGVNYGYT
V gene: TRBV7-8
J gene: TRBJ1-2
CDR3 length: 14

CDR3 protein: ATATVENTEAF
V gene: TRBV12-3/TRBV12-4
J gene: TRBJ1-1
CDR3 length: 11

CDR3 protein: ASSLPPGSEGDTQY
V gene: TRBV5-4
J gene: TRBJ2-3
CDR3 length: 14

CDR3 protein: ASSQDRISPDRREQY
V gene: TRBV4-2
J gene: TRBJ2-7
CDR3 length: 15